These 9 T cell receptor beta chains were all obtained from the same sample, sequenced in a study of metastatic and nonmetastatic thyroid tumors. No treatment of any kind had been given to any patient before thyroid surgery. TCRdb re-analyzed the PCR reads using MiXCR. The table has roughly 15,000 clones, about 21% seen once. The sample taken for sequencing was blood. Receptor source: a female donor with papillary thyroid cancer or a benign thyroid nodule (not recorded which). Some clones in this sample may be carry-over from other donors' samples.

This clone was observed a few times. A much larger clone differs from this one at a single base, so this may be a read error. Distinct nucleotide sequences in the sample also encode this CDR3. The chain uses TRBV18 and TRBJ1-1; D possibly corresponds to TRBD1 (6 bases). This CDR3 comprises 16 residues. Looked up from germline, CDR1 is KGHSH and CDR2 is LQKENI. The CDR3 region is CASSPPQDSMNTEAFF. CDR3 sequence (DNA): TGTGCCAGCTCACCACCGCAGGACAGCATGAACACCGAAGCTTTCTTT.

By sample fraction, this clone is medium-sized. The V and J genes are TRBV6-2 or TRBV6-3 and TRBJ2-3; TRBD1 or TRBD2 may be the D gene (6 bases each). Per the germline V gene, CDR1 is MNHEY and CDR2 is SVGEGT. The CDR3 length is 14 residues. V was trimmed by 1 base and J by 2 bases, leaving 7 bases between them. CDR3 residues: CASSYWGATDTQYF. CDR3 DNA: TGTGCCAGCAGTTACTGGGGGGCCACAGATACGCAGTATTTT.

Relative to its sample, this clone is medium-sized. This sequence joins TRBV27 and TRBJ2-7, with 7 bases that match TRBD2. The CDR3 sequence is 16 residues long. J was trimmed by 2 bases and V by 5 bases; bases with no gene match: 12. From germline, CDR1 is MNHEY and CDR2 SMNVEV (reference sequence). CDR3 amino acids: CASSPESSGPAYEQYF. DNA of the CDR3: TGTGCCAGCAGTCCCGAAAGTAGCGGGCCGGCCTACGAGCAGTACTTC.

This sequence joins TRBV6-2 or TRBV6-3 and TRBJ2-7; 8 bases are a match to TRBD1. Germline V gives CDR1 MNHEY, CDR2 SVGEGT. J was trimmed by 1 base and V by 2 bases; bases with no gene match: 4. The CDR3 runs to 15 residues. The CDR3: CASSYPTGASYEQYF. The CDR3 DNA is TGTGCCAGCAGTTACCCGACAGGGGCATCCTACGAGCAGTACTTC.

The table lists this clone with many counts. CDR3 region: CASSSNPGGPAEAFF. The CDR3 DNA sequence: TGTGCCAGCAGCTCGAACCCTGGGGGGCCCGCTGAAGCTTTCTTT. The chain links TRBV7-2 to TRBJ1-1, with D perhaps TRBD1 (6 bases). V was trimmed by 4 bases and J by 6 bases, leaving 18 bases between them. Germline CDR1 reads SGHTA; CDR2 reads FQGNSA. The CDR3 is 15 residues long.

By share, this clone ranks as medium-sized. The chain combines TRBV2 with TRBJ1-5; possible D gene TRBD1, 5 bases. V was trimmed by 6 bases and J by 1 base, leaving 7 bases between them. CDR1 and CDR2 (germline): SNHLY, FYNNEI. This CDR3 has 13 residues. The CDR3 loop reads CASRKGSNQPQHF. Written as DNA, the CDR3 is TGTGCCAGCAGAAAGGGGAGCAATCAGCCCCAGCATTTT.

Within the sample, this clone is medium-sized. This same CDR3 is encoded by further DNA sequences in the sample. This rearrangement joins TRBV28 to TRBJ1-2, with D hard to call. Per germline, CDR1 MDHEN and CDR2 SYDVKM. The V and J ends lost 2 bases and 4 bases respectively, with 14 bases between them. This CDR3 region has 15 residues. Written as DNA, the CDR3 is TGTGCCAGCAGTTTACCCTCCGCGGAGATCTATGGCTACACCTTC. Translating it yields CASSLPSAEIYGYTF.

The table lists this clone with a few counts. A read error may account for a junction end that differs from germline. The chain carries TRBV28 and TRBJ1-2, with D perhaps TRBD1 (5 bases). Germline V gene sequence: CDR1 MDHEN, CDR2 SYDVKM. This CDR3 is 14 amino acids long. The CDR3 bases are TGTGCCAGCAGTTTAAGCAGGGCGGGCTATGTCTACACCTTC. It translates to CASSLSRAGYVYTF.

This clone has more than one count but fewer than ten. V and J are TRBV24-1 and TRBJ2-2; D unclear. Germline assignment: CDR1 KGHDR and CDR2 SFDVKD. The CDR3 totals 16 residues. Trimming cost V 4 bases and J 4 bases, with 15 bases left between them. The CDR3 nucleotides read TGTGCCACCAGTGACCCGAACGACGGACCCACCGGGGAGCTGTTTTTT. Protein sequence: CATSDPNDGPTGELFF.